The sequence of this T cell receptor beta chain was determined in a study of memory B cells and T cells in multiple sclerosis. Study-level results: Compartments had unequal clone-set sizes, affecting shared clonotype counts.

TCRdb keeps only in-frame clones here, not all; method: immunoSEQ multiplex PCR. Of about 45,000 clones listed, roughly 82% are singletons. CFSE-dim autoproliferating and CFSE-high non-proliferating T cells from unstimulated culture were sequenced separately. Roughly 5x10^7 CFSE-labeled PBMCs were cultured around 7 days unstimulated, then replicate wells were pooled. The germline V and J ends were trimmed by 6 bases and 6 bases, with 23 bases remaining between them. The CDR3 loop spans 16 amino acids. Germline loops: CDR1 KGHSH, CDR2 LQKENI. As to this clone: Its antigen is as yet unknown.

The sample comprised PBMCs from blood kept in culture. This receptor was identified in a human donor with multiple sclerosis. The chain recombines TRBV18 with TRBJ2-5; D possibly corresponds to TRBD1 (6 bases). The CDR3: CASSPGGTAQGQTQYF. The CDR3 region has the DNA TGTGCCAGCTCCCCAGGCGGAACAGCTCAGGGGCAGACCCAGTACTTC.